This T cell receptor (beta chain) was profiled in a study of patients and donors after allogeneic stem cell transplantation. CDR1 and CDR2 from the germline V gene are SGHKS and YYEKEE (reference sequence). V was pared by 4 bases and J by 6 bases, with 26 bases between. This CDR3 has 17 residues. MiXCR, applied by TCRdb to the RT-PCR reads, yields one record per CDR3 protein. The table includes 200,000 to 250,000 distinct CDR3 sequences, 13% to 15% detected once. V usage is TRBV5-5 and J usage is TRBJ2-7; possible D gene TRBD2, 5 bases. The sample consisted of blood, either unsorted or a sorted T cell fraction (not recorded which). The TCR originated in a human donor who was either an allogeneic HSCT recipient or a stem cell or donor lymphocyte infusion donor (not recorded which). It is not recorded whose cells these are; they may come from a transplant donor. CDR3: CASSRTPTSGGSGEQYF. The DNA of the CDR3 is TGTGCCAGCAGCCGAACCCCCACTAGTGGAGGTTCTGGCGAGCAGTACTTC.